One and the same sample provided the 26 T cell receptor beta chains below, sequenced in a study of T cells in Graves' hyperthyroidism and ophthalmopathy. RNA transcripts yielded amplified TCR beta CDR3 regions. The HTBI set primed first-round TCR CDR3 RT-PCR. MiXCR, applied by TCRdb to the multiplex PCR reads, yields one record per CDR3 protein. The data hold about 710,000 distinct CDR3 sequences, with about 15% observed a single time. The sample comprised blood. The source of these receptors is a man between 18 and 29 years old with Graves' hyperthyroidism.

CDR3 DNA: TGTGCCAGCAGCTTACCCCTTCCGACTAGCAGGGGCAATGAGCAGTTCTTC. This codes for CASSLPLPTSRGNEQFF. The chain carries TRBV7-9 and TRBJ2-1; possibly TRBD2 for D (7 bases). The germline V gene has CDR1 SEHNR and CDR2 FQNEAQ (reference sequence). The CDR3 runs 17 residues. The V end was cut by 2 bases, the J end by 6 bases, with 20 bases between.

This clonotype was observed many times. Compared with germline, one end of the junction differs, possibly owing to a read error. V and J are TRBV11-3 and TRBJ2-7; possibly TRBD2 for D (5 bases). Germline V CDR1 and CDR2: SGHNT, YENEEA. The CDR3 length is 15 residues. For the CDR3, the DNA is TGTACCAGCAGCTTAGTGTCCCTAGCCGCTTACGAGCAGTACTTC. Residues: CTSSLVSLAAYEQYF.

The chain combines TRBV2 with TRBJ1-4; D is unresolved. Trimming shortened V by 8 bases and J by 5 bases, and 18 bases separated the two germline ends. This CDR3 is built from 15 residues. The V gene's germline CDR1 is SNHLY and CDR2 FYNNEI. The CDR3 loop reads CASREWGSPNEKLFF. In DNA form, the CDR3 reads TGTGCCAGCCGAGAGTGGGGATCGCCAAATGAAAAACTGTTTTTT. Drawing the rest from reference TRBV2 and TRBJ1-4, the complete variable domain is EPEVTQTPSHQVTQMGQEVILRCVPISNHLYFYWYRQILGQKVEFLVSFYNNEISEKSEIFDDQFSVERPDGSNFTLKIRSTKLEDSAMYFCASREWGSPNEKLFFGSGTQLSVL.

Ten or more counts support this clonotype. The CDR3 nucleotides are TGTGCCAGCAGTGACCCGGGACGCAATCAGCCCCAGCATTTT. It encodes CASSDPGRNQPQHF. The chain joins TRBV6-1 to TRBJ1-5; the D gene is possibly TRBD1 (5 bases). CDR3 length: 14 residues. CDR1 and CDR2 from the germline V gene are MNHNS and SASEGT. V gave up 3 bases and J gave up 2 bases, with 8 bases separating them.

There are many counts of this clonotype. The V and J genes are TRBV12-3 or TRBV12-4 and TRBJ1-5; no definite D call. Trimming shortened V by 3 bases and J by 2 bases, and 11 bases separated the two germline ends. The length of the CDR3 is 15 residues. The CDR3 sequence is CASSLSSSGNQPQHF. The CDR3 DNA follows: TGTGCCAGCAGTTTGTCCTCTTCGGGCAATCAGCCCCAGCATTTT.

This clonotype turned up a few times. This chain links TRBV29-1 with TRBJ1-1; 7 bases agree with TRBD1. CDR1 SQVTM and CDR2 ANQGSEA come from the germline V gene. The V and J ends lost 6 bases and 3 bases, in that order; junction bases with no gene match: 10. The CDR3 is 14 amino acids. The CDR3 nucleotides read TGCAGCGTAGTACTACAGGGGAGGTACACTGAAGCTTTCTTT. Translation: CSVVLQGRYTEAFF.

This chain joins TRBV9 and TRBJ2-5, with 7 bases fitting TRBD2. Germline CDR1 is SGDLS and CDR2 is YYNGEE. This CDR3 has 16 residues. Germline trimming cut 3 bases from V and 3 bases from J; bases unmatched to any gene: 11. CDR3 coding DNA: TGTGCCAGCAGCGCCTCGGCTAGCGGTGAAAAAGAGACCCAGTACTTC. Translation: CASSASASGEKETQYF.

This clonotype was observed many times. The chain joins TRBV12-3 or TRBV12-4 to TRBJ1-1, with TRBD1 matching 10 bases. V lost 4 bases, J lost 1 base, and 3 bases stayed unmatched. This CDR3 contains 15 residues. CDR3 region: CASSSGQGRNTEAFF. For the CDR3, the DNA is TGTGCCAGCAGTTCGGGACAGGGGAGGAACACTGAAGCTTTCTTT.

The genes are TRBV4-1 and TRBJ2-2, with a tentative D call TRBD2 (8 bases). The CDR3 is 14 amino acids. Germline assignment: CDR1 MGHRA and CDR2 YSYEKL. Trimming took off 4 bases at V and 7 bases at J, with 13 bases between the two ends. The chain's CDR3 is CASSLSGTVGELFF. For the CDR3, the DNA is TGCGCCAGCAGCCTTAGCGGGACAGTCGGGGAGCTGTTTTTT.

This clonotype was seen only a few times. The chain uses TRBV7-8 and TRBJ2-2; no firm D call. The length of the CDR3 is 14 residues. V lost 0 bases, J lost 5 bases, and 7 bases lay in between. Germline values: CDR1 SGHVS, CDR2 FQNEAQ. CDR3 amino acids: CASSLAHITGELFF. The CDR3 nucleotides read TGTGCCAGCAGCTTAGCGCATATTACCGGGGAGCTGTTTTTT.

This clonotype was detected only a few times. The chain combines TRBV4-1 with TRBJ2-7; 8 positions agree with TRBD2. CDR1 and CDR2 (germline): MGHRA, YSYEKL. With 3 bases clipped from V and 2 bases from J, the junction kept 6 bases outside the gene matches. The CDR3 consists of 15 residues. CDR3 nucleotide sequence: TGCGCCAGCAGCCAGGTAGCGGGAATCGCCTACGAGCAGTACTTC. It is translated as CASSQVAGIAYEQYF.

This clonotype has only a few counts. This chain links TRBV12-3 or TRBV12-4 with TRBJ1-2; weak D call: TRBD1 (5 bases). The CDR3 consists of 15 residues. Trimming took off 6 bases at V and 8 bases at J, with 22 bases between the two ends. The CDR3 sequence is CASSRHGTAEKGYTF. The CDR3 nucleotides read TGTGCCAGCAGCCGTCACGGGACCGCTGAAAAAGGCTACACCTTC.

This chain joins TRBV20-1 and TRBJ2-3; D ambiguous. CDR1 is DFQATT, CDR2 SNEGSKA, per germline (reference sequence). This CDR3 comprises 14 residues. V lost 2 bases, J lost 2 bases, and 11 bases lay in between. The CDR3 sequence: CSARTTRLTDTQYF. The CDR3 nucleotides read TGCAGTGCTAGAACGACAAGACTCACAGATACGCAGTATTTT.

This clonotype was seen repeatedly, ten times or more. The chain recombines TRBV7-9 with TRBJ2-1, with 9 bases that match TRBD2. V trimming: 3 bases; J trimming: 9 bases; junction bases outside the gene matches: 9. This CDR3 comprises 15 residues. From germline, CDR1 is SEHNR and CDR2 FQNEAQ (reference sequence). CDR3 DNA sequence: TGTGCCAGCAGCTTGGTAAGCGGGAGGATCCGTGAGCAGTTCTTC. Translating it yields CASSLVSGRIREQFF.

The table lists this clonotype with a few counts. V usage is TRBV27 and J usage is TRBJ1-4; D is unclear. Germline values: CDR1 MNHEY, CDR2 SMNVEV (reference sequence). Deletions cut 1 base from V and 7 bases from J, with 4 bases between. The CDR3 spans 12 residues. The chain's CDR3 is CASSLYGEKLFF. CDR3 nucleotides: TGTGCCAGCAGTTTATATGGTGAAAAACTGTTTTTT.

The V call is TRBV19, the J call TRBJ1-1; TRBD1 is a possible D gene (6 bases). The CDR3 has 15 residues. V was trimmed by 2 bases and J by 6 bases, leaving 16 bases between them. Germline V lookup: CDR1 LNHDA, CDR2 SQIVND (reference sequence). This CDR3 reads CASSILQGLGSEAFF. The CDR3 bases are TGTGCCAGTAGTATATTGCAGGGGTTGGGGTCTGAAGCTTTCTTT.

Ten or more counts support this clonotype. The gene calls are TRBV2 and TRBJ2-1; tentatively, D is TRBD1 (5 bases). This CDR3 has 13 amino acids. With 3 bases removed from V and 12 bases from J, the gap between germline ends came to 15 bases. The V gene's germline CDR1 is SNHLY and CDR2 FYNNEI. The CDR3 bases are TGTGCCAGCAGTGAGGGCAGGGATCTCGGGCAGTTCTTC. Protein product: CASSEGRDLGQFF.

This clonotype was picked up a small number of times. This chain connects TRBV6-1 to TRBJ2-7, with 11 bases matching TRBD2. V dropped 6 bases and J dropped 2; count of bases not matched to a gene: 6. Germline V gene lookup returns CDR1 MNHNS and CDR2 SASEGT. The CDR3 is 15 amino acids. The CDR3, as DNA: TGTGCCAGCAGCGGGACTAGCGGAACTGCCTACGAGCAGTACTTC. Translated: CASSGTSGTAYEQYF.

This clonotype has more than one count but fewer than ten. The rearrangement uses TRBV5-1 and TRBJ1-2, with 8 bases matching TRBD1. This CDR3 spans 14 amino acids. In germline, CDR1 is SGHRS, CDR2 YFSETQ. With V trimmed by 2 bases and J by 4 bases, 4 bases remained unmatched. The CDR3 nucleotides read TGCGCCAGCAGCTTCAAACAGGGGGGCTATGGCTACACCTTC. It encodes CASSFKQGGYGYTF.

This clonotype has ten or more counts. The gene calls are TRBV7-3 and TRBJ2-2; 12 nucleotides align to TRBD2. Germline loops: CDR1 SGHTA, CDR2 FQGTGA. The CDR3 has 16 residues. The V gene end was trimmed by 6 bases and the J gene end by 3 bases; junction bases not matched to a gene: 5. In DNA, the CDR3 is TGTGCCAGCAGTCTAGGACTAGCGGGGTACACCGGGGAGCTGTTTTTT. Residues: CASSLGLAGYTGELFF.

This clonotype has more than one count but fewer than ten. The chain recombines TRBV6-1 with TRBJ2-7; a weak D match, TRBD2 (6 bases). The CDR3 contains 14 residues. The germline V and J ends were trimmed by 6 bases and 0 bases, with 12 bases remaining between them. CDR1 and CDR2 (germline): MNHNS, SASEGT. The CDR3 is CASSRPSDSYEQYF. The CDR3 nucleotides read TGTGCCAGCAGCCGCCCTAGCGACTCCTACGAGCAGTACTTC.

This clonotype was detected a few times. The gene calls are TRBV7-9 and TRBJ2-5; maybe TRBD1 (5 bases). In germline, CDR1 is SEHNR, CDR2 FQNEAQ (reference sequence). V was trimmed by 5 bases and J by 1 base, leaving 14 bases between them. The CDR3 consists of 15 residues. This CDR3 is CASSPPARGQETQYF. CDR3 coding DNA: TGTGCCAGCAGCCCACCCGCAAGGGGCCAAGAGACCCAGTACTTC.

Only a few counts were recorded for this clonotype. This chain links TRBV11-2 with TRBJ2-1; the D gene is possibly TRBD2 (5 bases). V lost 5 bases and J 0 bases, leaving 14 bases between the germline ends. CDR3 length equals 16 residues. The germline CDR1 and CDR2 sequences are SGHAT and FQNNGV. The CDR3 bases are TGTGCCAGCAGCCAGGAAGGGCGGGTCTCCTACAATGAGCAGTTCTTC. This translates into CASSQEGRVSYNEQFF.

At least ten counts were recorded for this clonotype. The CDR3: CASMGRETQYF. The CDR3 coding sequence is TGTGCCAGCATGGGTCGGGAGACCCAGTACTTC. The chain combines TRBV6-2 or TRBV6-3 with TRBJ2-5, with D unclear. The germline V gene has CDR1 MNHEY and CDR2 SVGEGT. The CDR3 sequence is 11 residues long. Trimming cost V 7 bases and J 5 bases, with 8 bases left between them.

This clonotype was observed at least ten times. V and J are TRBV6-1 and TRBJ2-2, with D tentatively TRBD2 (7 bases). Germline-derived CDR1 and CDR2 are MNHNS and SASEGT. The V end was cut by 5 bases, the J end by 2 bases, with 21 bases between. The CDR3 is 18 residues long. The CDR3 nucleotides read TGTGCCAGCAGTTTCGACAGGTCCAGCGGGAAAAACACCGGGGAGCTGTTTTTT. Amino acid sequence: CASSFDRSSGKNTGELFF.

This clonotype occurred many times. The genes are TRBV11-3 and TRBJ2-7, with 7 bases lining up with TRBD1. CDR1 and CDR2 from the germline V gene are SGHNT and YENEEA. The length of the CDR3 is 15 residues. V dropped 5 bases and J dropped 6; count of bases not matched to a gene: 13. The CDR3 is CASSLDRVTEIEQYF. The CDR3 DNA sequence: TGTGCCAGCAGCCTCGACAGGGTAACGGAGATCGAGCAGTACTTC.